These T cell receptor beta chains were read from a single sample in a study of vaccination effects on CD4 cells after COVID-19. TCRdb keeps only in-frame clones here, not all; method: immunoSEQ multiplex PCR. The sample includes 20,000 to 30,000 clones, under 85% of them seen just once. Which antigens these TCRs recognize remains unknown. The sequenced sample was CD4+ T cells from PBMCs cultured with HCoV-NL63 spike peptides, obtained after COVID-19 vaccination. The source is a human donor who received a COVID-19 vaccine. CDR3s include the opening cysteine and the closing phenylalanine or tryptophan. The D gene is left open where the match is weak. A clone size is listed for some rows: how often the clone was seen (once, few, many), or a class if it is expanded.

>-|TRBJ2-1|TRBV27|TRBD2
CASSSTSVHNEQFF
TGTGCCAGCAGTAGTACTAGCGTTCACAATGAGCAGTTCTTC
>-|TRBJ1-4|TRBV5-6|-
CASSLVPSGEKLFF
TGTGCCAGCAGCTTGGTACCTAGCGGTGAAAAACTGTTTTTT
>-|TRBJ2-1|TRBV10-3|TRBD2
CAISGSGRDSYNEQFF
TGTGCCATCAGTGGGAGCGGGAGGGACTCCTACAATGAGCAGTTCTTC
>-|TRBJ1-2|TRBV6-2/TRBV6-3|TRBD1
CASSKRRDSYGYTF
TGTGCCAGCAGCAAACGCCGGGACAGCTATGGCTACACCTTC
>-|TRBJ1-2|TRBV10-3|-
CAISEVQNYGYTF
TGTGCCATCAGTGAGGTCCAGAACTATGGCTACACCTTC
>-|TRBJ2-2|TRBV5-3|TRBD2
CARSLGPGLAGANTGELFF
TGTGCCAGAAGCTTGGGCCCGGGACTAGCGGGGGCGAACACCGGGGAGCTGTTTTTT
>-|TRBJ1-1|TRBV5-1|-
CASSLVTTGNTEAFF
TGCGCCAGCAGCTTGGTAACGACAGGGAACACTGAAGCTTTCTTT
>once|TRBJ1-4|TRBV5-6|-
CASSAAQGSGEKLFF
TGTGCCAGCAGCGCTGCCCAGGGAAGCGGTGAAAAACTGTTTTTT
>-|TRBJ2-3|TRBV30|TRBD2
CAWRLAGGRNTQYF
TGTGCCTGGAGACTAGCGGGGGGGCGGAATACGCAGTATTTT
>-|TRBJ1-1|TRBV29-1|-
CSVEEGTAFF
TGCAGCGTTGAAGAGGGAACGGCTTTCTTT
>-|TRBJ1-5|TRBV7-8|-
CASSLGGEPQHF
TGTGCCAGCAGCTTGGGGGGGGAGCCCCAGCATTTT
>-|TRBJ2-3|TRBV15|-
CATTSTDTDTQYF
TGTGCCACCACCTCCACAGACACAGATACGCAGTATTTT
>-|TRBJ1-2|TRBV21-1|-
CASSKFARARRDFYGYTF
TGTGCCAGCAGCAAATTCGCGAGGGCTCGCCGTGACTTCTATGGCTACACCTTC
>-|TRBJ2-5|TRBV4-2|-
CASSQDGSGLTTQYF
TGTGCCAGCAGCCAAGATGGGAGCGGACTAACGACCCAGTACTTC
>-|TRBJ1-2|TRBV28|-
CASSLLSGVNYGYTF
TGTGCCAGCAGTTTATTATCAGGAGTAAACTATGGCTACACCTTC
>-|TRBJ2-7|TRBV7-9|TRBD2
CASSSSELAAYEQYF
TGTGCCAGCAGCTCCTCGGAACTAGCGGCCTACGAGCAGTACTTC
>once|TRBJ1-6|TRBV19|-
CASKVGQEYSPLHF
TGTGCCAGTAAAGTGGGGCAGGAGTATTCACCCCTCCACTTT
>-|TRBJ2-1|TRBV27|-
CASSLSEPTEQFF
TGTGCCAGCAGTTTATCAGAGCCGACTGAGCAGTTCTTC
>-|TRBJ2-3|TRBV29-1|-
CSVEAVSGTDTQYF
TGCAGCGTTGAAGCGGTCTCGGGCACAGATACGCAGTATTTT
>-|TRBJ2-2|TRBV6-5|-
CAAKTRPATGELFF
TGTGCCGCTAAGACAAGGCCGGCCACCGGGGAGCTGTTTTTT
>-|TRBJ1-1|TRBV28|-
CASSFVRGNTEAFF
TGTGCCAGCAGTTTCGTCCGGGGGAACACTGAAGCTTTCTTT
>-|TRBJ2-7|TRBV11-2|-
CASSSRGLGEQYF
TGTGCCAGCAGCTCCAGGGGTTTGGGGGAACAGTACTTC
>-|TRBJ1-5|TRBV21-1|-
CASSNQPQHF
TGTGCCAGCAGCAATCAGCCCCAGCATTTT
>-|TRBJ2-7|TRBV6-5|-
CASTIASPLYEQYF
TGTGCCAGCACAATAGCATCGCCCCTCTACGAGCAGTACTTC